The 14 T cell receptor beta chains listed next were all sequenced from one sample in a study of T cell responses to AZD1222 COVID-19 vaccine. Repertoires were generated with immunoSEQ multiplex PCR, while TCRdb's copy carries only in-frame clones and drops some. The profile shows about 160,000 clones, about 90% of them singletons. The starting material was peripheral blood, obtained on day 0 of AZD1222 vaccination. Receptors were obtained from an adult in good health.

The chain employs TRBV6-5 and TRBJ2-7; TRBD1 matches 9 bases. The CDR3 length is 14 residues. The V segment lost 7 bases and the J segment 4 bases; nucleotides outside the gene matches: 8. The germline CDR1 and CDR2 sequences are MNHEY and SVGAGI. CDR3 in DNA: TGTGCCAGCACTCCGGGACAGGGAGGATACGAGCAGTACTTC. This translates into CASTPGQGGYEQYF.

The chain employs TRBV12-3 or TRBV12-4 and TRBJ1-1; D is undetermined. Trimming took off 3 bases at V and 7 bases at J, with 6 bases between the two ends. The CDR3 consists of 11 residues. As DNA, the CDR3 is TGTGCCAGCAGTTTTGGGTATGAAGCTTTCTTT. Protein sequence: CASSFGYEAFF.

The rearrangement links TRBV5-1 to TRBJ1-6; D uncertain. V lost 0 bases to trimming and J lost 6 bases, with 7 bases between them. Germline V gene sequence: CDR1 SGHRS, CDR2 YFSETQ. CDR3 size: 14 residues. The CDR3: CASSLGTGNSPLHF. The CDR3 nucleotides read TGCGCCAGCAGCTTGGGGACGGGTAATTCACCCCTCCACTTT.

This sequence joins TRBV3-1 (or the pseudogene TRBV3-2) and TRBJ2-7; possibly TRBD1 or TRBD2 for D (5 bases each). Between the trimmed V and J ends, which lost 2 bases and 2 bases, there was a span of 10 bases. CDR3 length: 14 amino acids. Germline CDR1 LGHDT, CDR2 YNNKEL (reference sequence). CDR3 bases: TGTGCCAGCAGCCAATTGGGACCGACCTACGAGCAGTACTTC. Translation: CASSQLGPTYEQYF.

V gene TRBV18 combines with J gene TRBJ2-5; the match to TRBD1 covers 8 bases. The V gene's germline CDR1 is KGHSH and CDR2 LQKENI. The junction had 7 bases not matched to a gene; V was cut back by 2 bases and J by 5 bases. The CDR3 loop spans 15 amino acids. CDR3 amino acids: CASSPTDRGGETQYF. For the CDR3, the DNA is TGTGCCAGCTCACCAACAGACAGGGGAGGCGAGACCCAGTACTTC.

V and J are TRBV11-2 and TRBJ1-4, with D uncertain. Between the trimmed V and J ends, which lost 4 bases and 4 bases, there was a span of 10 bases. CDR3 length equals 14 residues. Germline V lookup: CDR1 SGHAT, CDR2 FQNNGV. Here the CDR3 DNA reads TGTGCCAGCAGCTCCCCATCAAGTAATGAAAAACTGTTTTTT. Protein sequence: CASSSPSSNEKLFF.

This clone was detected only once. This chain joins TRBV28 and TRBJ1-2; 7 nucleotides align to TRBD1. CDR1 MDHEN and CDR2 SYDVKM come from the germline V gene. The CDR3 loop spans 13 amino acids. The junction had 7 bases not matched to a gene; V was cut back by 8 bases and J by 4 bases. The chain's CDR3 is CASWQGGGYGYTF. The CDR3 region has the DNA TGTGCCAGCTGGCAGGGGGGTGGCTATGGCTACACCTTC.

The CDR3 DNA is TGTGCCAGTAGGTCCGACAGGGGTCGGACTGAAGCTTTCTTT. Encoded protein: CASRSDRGRTEAFF. The chain recombines TRBV19 with TRBJ1-1; 8 positions agree with TRBD1. V was clipped by 6 bases and J by 5 bases; unmatched bases: 8. Germline V CDR1 and CDR2: LNHDA, SQIVND (reference sequence). The CDR3 covers 14 residues.

The chain uses TRBV27 and TRBJ2-7; D possibly corresponds to TRBD1 (6 bases). Germline V gene data show CDR1 as MNHEY and CDR2 as SMNVEV (reference sequence). CDR3 length: 14 residues. Trimming left V 10 bases short and J 2 bases short, with 18 bases between. The CDR3 DNA reads TGTGCCACACGAAGTCCGGGGACAACCTACGAGCAGTACTTC. Translating gives CATRSPGTTYEQYF.

The rearrangement joins TRBV7-2 to TRBJ2-1, with 8 positions matching TRBD2. This CDR3 is 17 amino acids long. The V segment lost 2 bases and the J segment 0 bases; nucleotides outside the gene matches: 6. The germline gives CDR1 SGHTA, CDR2 FQGNSA. The CDR3 is CASSLFPAGASYNEQFF. The CDR3 region has the DNA TGTGCCAGCAGCTTATTCCCAGCGGGGGCCTCCTACAATGAGCAGTTCTTC.

The chain recombines TRBV7-9 with TRBJ2-7; 8 bases are shared with TRBD2. In germline, CDR1 is SEHNR, CDR2 FQNEAQ (reference sequence). The CDR3 spans 15 residues. With 5 bases clipped from V and 6 bases from J, the junction kept 12 bases outside the gene matches. Here the CDR3 DNA reads TGTGCCAGCAGCCTACTGGGCTCCGGGAGGGGCGAGCAGTACTTC. Encoded protein: CASSLLGSGRGEQYF.

The rearrangement joins TRBV2 to TRBJ1-1; no firm D call. The germline gives CDR1 SNHLY, CDR2 FYNNEI. This CDR3 spans 14 amino acids. Trimming stripped 1 base from V and 0 bases from J, with 6 bases between. Written as DNA, the CDR3 is TGTGCCAGCAGTGAAGAGGTCATGAACACTGAAGCTTTCTTT. This encodes CASSEEVMNTEAFF.

V gene TRBV9 combines with J gene TRBJ2-2; TRBD1 might be the D (5 bases). Per the germline V gene, CDR1 is SGDLS and CDR2 is YYNGEE. With 4 bases removed from V and 5 bases from J, the gap between germline ends came to 15 bases. The CDR3 is made up of 15 amino acids. This CDR3 is CASSTPGRQTGELFF. The CDR3 DNA reads as TGTGCCAGCAGCACACCCGGACGACAGACCGGGGAGCTGTTTTTT.

The chain recombines TRBV19 with TRBJ2-2; D gene ambiguous. Germline CDR1 is LNHDA and CDR2 is SQIVND (reference sequence). This CDR3 is built from 13 residues. The CDR3 loop is CSSGQRHTGELFF. The CDR3 region has the DNA TGTTCCTCCGGGCAGAGGCACACCGGGGAGCTGTTTTTT.